This T cell receptor (beta chain) was sequenced in a study of radiotherapy plus CTLA-4 blockade in lung cancer. The CDR3 loop spans 13 amino acids. Germline CDR1 and CDR2: SQVTM and ANQGSEA. V was cut by 0 bases and J by 10 bases, with 15 bases left in between. TCRdb keeps only in-frame clones here, not all; method: immunoSEQ multiplex PCR. Of 100,000 to 150,000 clones in the sample, 75% to 80% were seen once. The chain employs TRBV29-1 and TRBJ1-1; no clear D. This receptor was obtained from a human donor with non-small cell lung cancer who had a partial response to radiotherapy plus ipilimumab. The specimen comprised peripheral blood, sampled from a patient treated with radiotherapy plus ipilimumab. The CDR3 region has the DNA TGCAGCGTTGAAGATGGGTCAGCCCGGGGAGCTTTCTTT. Translating it yields CSVEDGSARGAFF.